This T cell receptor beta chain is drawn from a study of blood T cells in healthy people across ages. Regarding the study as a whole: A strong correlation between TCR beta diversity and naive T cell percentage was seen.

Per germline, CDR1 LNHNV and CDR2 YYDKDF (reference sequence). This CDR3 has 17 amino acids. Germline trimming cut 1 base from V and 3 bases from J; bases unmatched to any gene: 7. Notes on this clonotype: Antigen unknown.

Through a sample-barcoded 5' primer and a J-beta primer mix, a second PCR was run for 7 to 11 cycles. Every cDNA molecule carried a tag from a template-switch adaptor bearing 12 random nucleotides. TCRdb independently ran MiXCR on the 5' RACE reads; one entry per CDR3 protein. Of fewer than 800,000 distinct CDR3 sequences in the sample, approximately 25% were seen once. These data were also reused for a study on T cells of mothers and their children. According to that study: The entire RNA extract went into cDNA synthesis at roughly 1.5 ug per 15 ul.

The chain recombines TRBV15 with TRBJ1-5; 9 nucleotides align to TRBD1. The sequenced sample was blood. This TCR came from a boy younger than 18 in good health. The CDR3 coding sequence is TGTGCCACCAGCAGAGGCGGCACAGGGGGCAACAATCAGCCCCAGCATTTT. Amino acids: CATSRGGTGGNNQPQHF.